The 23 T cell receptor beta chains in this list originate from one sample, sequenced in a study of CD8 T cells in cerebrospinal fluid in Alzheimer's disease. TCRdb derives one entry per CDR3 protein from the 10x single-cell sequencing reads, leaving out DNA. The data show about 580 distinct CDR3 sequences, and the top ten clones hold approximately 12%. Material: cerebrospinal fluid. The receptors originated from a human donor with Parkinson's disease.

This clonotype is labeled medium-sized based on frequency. The CDR3 sequence: CASTQTPGYPYEQYF. The chain employs TRBV19 and TRBJ2-7; TCRdb's assignment of TRBD1 cannot be checked, as there is no DNA. This CDR3 is built from 15 residues. Germline V gives CDR1 LNHDA, CDR2 SQIVND (reference sequence).

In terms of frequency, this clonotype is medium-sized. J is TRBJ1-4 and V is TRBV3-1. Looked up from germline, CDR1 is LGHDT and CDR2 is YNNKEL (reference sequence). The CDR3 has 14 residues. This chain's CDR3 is CASTPSATNEKLFF.

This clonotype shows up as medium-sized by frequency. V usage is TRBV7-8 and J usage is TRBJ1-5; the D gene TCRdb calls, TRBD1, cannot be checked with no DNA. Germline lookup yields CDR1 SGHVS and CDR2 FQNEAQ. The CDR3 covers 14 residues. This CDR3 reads CASSLEGSVQPQHF.

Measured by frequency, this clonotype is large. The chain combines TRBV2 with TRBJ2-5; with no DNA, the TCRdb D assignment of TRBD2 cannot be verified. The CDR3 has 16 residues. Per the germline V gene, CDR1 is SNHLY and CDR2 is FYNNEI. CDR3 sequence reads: CASSATSGASQETQYF.

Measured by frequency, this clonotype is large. The chain's CDR3 is CASSVGDGTGTSTDTQYF. The gene calls are TRBV9 and TRBJ2-3; TCRdb outputs TRBD1, but without DNA this stays unchecked. This CDR3 has 18 residues. Germline CDR1 reads SGDLS; CDR2 reads YYNGEE. The full variable domain, completed using reference TRBV9 and TRBJ2-3, is DSGVTQTPKHLITATGQRVTLRCSPRSGDLSVYWYQQSLDQGLQFLIQYYNGEERAKGNILERFSAQQFPDLHSELNLSSLELGDSALYFCASSVGDGTGTSTDTQYFGPGTRLTVL.

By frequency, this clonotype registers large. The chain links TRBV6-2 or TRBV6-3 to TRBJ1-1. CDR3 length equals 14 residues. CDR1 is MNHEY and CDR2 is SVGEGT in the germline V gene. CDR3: CASSYSKQNTEAFF.

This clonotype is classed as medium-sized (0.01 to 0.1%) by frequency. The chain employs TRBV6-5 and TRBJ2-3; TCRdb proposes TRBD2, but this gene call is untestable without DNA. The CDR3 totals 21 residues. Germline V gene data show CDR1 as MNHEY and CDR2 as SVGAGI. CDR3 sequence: CASITPTVPGLAGEDPDTQYF.

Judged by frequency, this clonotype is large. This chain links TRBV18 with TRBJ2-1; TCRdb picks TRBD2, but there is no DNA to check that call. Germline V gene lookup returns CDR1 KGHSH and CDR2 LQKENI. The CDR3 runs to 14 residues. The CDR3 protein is CASSPLLEDNEQFF.

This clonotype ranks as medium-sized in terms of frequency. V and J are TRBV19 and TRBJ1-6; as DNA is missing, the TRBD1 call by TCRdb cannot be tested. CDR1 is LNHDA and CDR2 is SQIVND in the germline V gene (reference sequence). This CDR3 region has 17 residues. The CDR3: CASSRRQESSYNSPLHF. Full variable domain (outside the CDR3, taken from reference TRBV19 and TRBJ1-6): DGGITQSPKYLFRKEGQNVTLSCEQNLNHDAMYWYRQDPGQGLRLIYYSQIVNDFQKGDIAEGYSVSREKKESFPLTVTSAQKNPTAFYLCASSRRQESSYNSPLHFGNGTRLTVT.

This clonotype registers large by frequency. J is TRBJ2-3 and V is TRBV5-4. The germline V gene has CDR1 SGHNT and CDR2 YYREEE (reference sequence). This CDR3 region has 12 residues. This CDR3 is CASSLSADTQYF.

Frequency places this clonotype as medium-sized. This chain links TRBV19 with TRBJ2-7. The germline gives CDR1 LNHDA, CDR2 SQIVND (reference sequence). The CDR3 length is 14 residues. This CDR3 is CASSIAVWGYEQYF.

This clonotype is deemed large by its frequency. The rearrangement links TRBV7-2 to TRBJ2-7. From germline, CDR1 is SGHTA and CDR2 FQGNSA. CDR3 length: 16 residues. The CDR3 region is CASSLKRFSRFYEQYF.

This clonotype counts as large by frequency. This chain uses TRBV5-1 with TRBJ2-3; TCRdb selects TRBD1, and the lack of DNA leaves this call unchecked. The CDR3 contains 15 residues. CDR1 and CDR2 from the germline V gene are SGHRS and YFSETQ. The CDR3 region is CASSLNGGGTDTQYF.

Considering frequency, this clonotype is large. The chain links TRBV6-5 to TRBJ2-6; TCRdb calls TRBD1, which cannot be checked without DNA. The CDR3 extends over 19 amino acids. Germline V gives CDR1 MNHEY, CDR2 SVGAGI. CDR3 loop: CASSYSGAGISSGANVLTF.

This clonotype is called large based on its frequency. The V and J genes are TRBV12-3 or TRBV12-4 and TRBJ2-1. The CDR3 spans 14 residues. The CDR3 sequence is CASSLSGSSRSCFF.

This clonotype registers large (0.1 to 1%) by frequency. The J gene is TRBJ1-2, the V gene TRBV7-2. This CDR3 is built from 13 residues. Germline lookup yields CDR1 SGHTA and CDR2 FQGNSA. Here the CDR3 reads CASSLATEYGYTF.

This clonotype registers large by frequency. CDR3 residues: CASSFADRNTEAFF. V and J are TRBV12-3 or TRBV12-4 and TRBJ1-1. The CDR3 covers 14 residues.

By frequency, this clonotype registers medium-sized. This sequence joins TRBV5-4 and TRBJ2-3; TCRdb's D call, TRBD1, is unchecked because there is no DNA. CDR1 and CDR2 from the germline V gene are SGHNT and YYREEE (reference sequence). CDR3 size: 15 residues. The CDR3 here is CASSPRQGATDTQYF.

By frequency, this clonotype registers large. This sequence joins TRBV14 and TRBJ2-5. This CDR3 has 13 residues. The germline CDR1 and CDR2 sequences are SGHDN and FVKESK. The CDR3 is CASSLTEQETQYF.

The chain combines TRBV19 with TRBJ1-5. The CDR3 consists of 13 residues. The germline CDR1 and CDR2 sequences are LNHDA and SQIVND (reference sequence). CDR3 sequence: CASSMRARQPQHF.

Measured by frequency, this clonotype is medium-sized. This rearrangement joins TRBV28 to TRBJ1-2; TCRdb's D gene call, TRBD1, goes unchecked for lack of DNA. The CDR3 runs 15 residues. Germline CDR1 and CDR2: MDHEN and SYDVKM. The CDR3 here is CASSGPETGGNGYTF.

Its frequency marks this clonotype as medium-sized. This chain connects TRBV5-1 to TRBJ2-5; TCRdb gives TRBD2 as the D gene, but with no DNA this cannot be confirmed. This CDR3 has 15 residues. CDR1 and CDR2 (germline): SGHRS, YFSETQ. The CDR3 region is CASSLTASGSETQYF.

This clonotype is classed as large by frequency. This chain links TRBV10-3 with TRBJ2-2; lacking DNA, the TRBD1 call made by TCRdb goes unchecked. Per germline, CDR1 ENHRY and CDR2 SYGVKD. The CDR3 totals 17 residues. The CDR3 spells CAISLTTGTTGTGELFF.